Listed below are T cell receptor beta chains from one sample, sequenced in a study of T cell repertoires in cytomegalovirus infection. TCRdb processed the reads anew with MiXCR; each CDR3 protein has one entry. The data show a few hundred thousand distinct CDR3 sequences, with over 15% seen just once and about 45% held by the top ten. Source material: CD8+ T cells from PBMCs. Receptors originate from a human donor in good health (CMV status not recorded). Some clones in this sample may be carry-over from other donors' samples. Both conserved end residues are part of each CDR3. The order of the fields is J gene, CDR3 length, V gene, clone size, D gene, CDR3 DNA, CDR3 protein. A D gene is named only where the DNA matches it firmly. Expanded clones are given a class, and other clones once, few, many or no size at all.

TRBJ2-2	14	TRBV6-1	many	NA	TGTGCCAGCAAGCCGGGGCCGAACACCGGGGAGCTGTTTTTT	CASKPGPNTGELFF
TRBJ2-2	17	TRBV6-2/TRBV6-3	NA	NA	TGTGCCAGCACCCAACTGTCGGGACTTCGAGGATCCGGGGAGCTGTTTTTT	CASTQLSGLRGSGELFF
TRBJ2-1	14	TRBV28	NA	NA	TGTGCCAGCAGTCCGCACGCAACCTACAATGAGCAGTTCTTC	CASSPHATYNEQFF
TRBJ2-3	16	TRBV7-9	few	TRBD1	TGTGCCAGCAGCTACACGACAGGGGAGGACGCAGATACGCAGTATTTT	CASSYTTGEDADTQYF
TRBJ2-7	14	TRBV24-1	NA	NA	TGTGCCACCAGTGATTTGCACCTTGGCAGGGTCGGTTACTTC	CATSDLHLGRVGYF
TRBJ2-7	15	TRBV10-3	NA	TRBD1	TGTGCCATCAGTGACCAGGACAGGGTGGCCTACGAGCAGTACTTC	CAISDQDRVAYEQYF
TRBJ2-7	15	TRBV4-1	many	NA	TGCGCCAGCAGCCAAGCGTTTGGGACATTGTACGAGCAGTACTTC	CASSQAFGTLYEQYF
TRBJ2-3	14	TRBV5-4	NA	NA	TGTGCCAGCAGCCAAGACATGGACAGTATAGCGCAGTATTTT	CASSQDMDSIAQYF
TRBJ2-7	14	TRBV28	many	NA	TGTGCCAGCAGTCTGACAGGAAATCTTTACGAGCAGTACTTC	CASSLTGNLYEQYF
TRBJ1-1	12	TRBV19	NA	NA	TGTGCCAGTAAATATGCCGCTTATGAAGCTTTCTTT	CASKYAAYEAFF
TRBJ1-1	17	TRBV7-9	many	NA	TGTGCCAGCAGCTTAGGAACTTCGGGGGCCCCGAACACTGAAGCTTTCTTT	CASSLGTSGAPNTEAFF
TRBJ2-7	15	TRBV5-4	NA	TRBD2	TGTGCCAGCAGCCGACACCGGGAGGATTACTACGAGCAGTACTTC	CASSRHREDYYEQYF
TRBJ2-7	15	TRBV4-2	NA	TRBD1	TGTGCCAGCAGCCTGCCGGGACAGGGGGTGGACGAGCAGTACTTC	CASSLPGQGVDEQYF
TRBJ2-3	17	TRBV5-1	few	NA	TGCGCCAGCAGCTATCAGTTGGGGCCTCCGGGTAGTGATACGCAGTATTTT	CASSYQLGPPGSDTQYF
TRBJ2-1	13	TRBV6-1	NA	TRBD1	TGTGCCAGCACCAGACAGGGCAGCAATGAGCAGTTCTTC	CASTRQGSNEQFF
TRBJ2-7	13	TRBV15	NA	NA	TGTGCCACCAGCAGAGGCGACTTCTACGAGCAGTACTTC	CATSRGDFYEQYF
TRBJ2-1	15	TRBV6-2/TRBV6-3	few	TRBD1	TGTGCCAGCAGAGGGATCCGGGACAGCCACAATGAGCAGTTCTTC	CASRGIRDSHNEQFF
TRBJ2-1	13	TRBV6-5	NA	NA	TGTGCCAGCAGTTTGGGTCGGGGAGGTGAGCAGTTCTTC	CASSLGRGGEQFF
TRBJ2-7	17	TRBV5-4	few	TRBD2	TGTGCCAGCAGCAGCGGGGGTTTCAATCCCCTCTCCTACGAGCAGTACTTC	CASSSGGFNPLSYEQYF
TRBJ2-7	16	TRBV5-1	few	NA	TGCGCCAGCAGCTTGGAACAGGAAAGCGTAAACTACGAGCAGTACTTC	CASSLEQESVNYEQYF